This T cell receptor beta chain derives from a study of beta chain features in type 1 diabetes. V was trimmed by 2 bases and J by 0 bases, leaving 8 bases between them. This CDR3 comprises 14 residues. The V gene's germline CDR1 is GTSNPN and CDR2 SVGIG (reference sequence). Sort purity for all populations was recorded as exceeding 98%. The authors reverse transcribed all of the isolated RNA, so sequencing captured expressed TCRB transcripts. Only in-frame clones appear in the TCRdb table, and some are missing; sequencing was by immunoSEQ multiplex PCR. Here the sample spans roughly 230,000 clones, over 8.5% being singletons.

Material for sequencing was naive CD4+ T cells from blood. This rearrangement joins TRBV30 to TRBJ1-3; D unresolved. This TCR was recovered from a woman aged 18-30 years in good health. In DNA form, the CDR3 reads TGTGCCTGGAGTTCTGGCAGCTCTGGAAACACCATATATTTT. Translated, it gives CAWSSGSSGNTIYF.